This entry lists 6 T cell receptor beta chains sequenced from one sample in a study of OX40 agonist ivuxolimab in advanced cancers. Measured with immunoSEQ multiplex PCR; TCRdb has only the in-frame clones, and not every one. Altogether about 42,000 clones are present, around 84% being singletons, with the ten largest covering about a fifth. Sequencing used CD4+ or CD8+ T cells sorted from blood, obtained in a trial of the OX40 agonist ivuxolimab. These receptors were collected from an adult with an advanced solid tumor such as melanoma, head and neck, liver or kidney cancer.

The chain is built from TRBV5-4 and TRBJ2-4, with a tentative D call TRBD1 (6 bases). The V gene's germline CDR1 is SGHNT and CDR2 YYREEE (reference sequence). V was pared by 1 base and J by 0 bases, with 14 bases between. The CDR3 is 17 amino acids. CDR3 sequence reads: CASSLPEGGLAKNIQYF. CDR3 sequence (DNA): TGTGCCAGCAGCTTGCCCGAAGGGGGATTAGCCAAAAACATTCAGTACTTC.

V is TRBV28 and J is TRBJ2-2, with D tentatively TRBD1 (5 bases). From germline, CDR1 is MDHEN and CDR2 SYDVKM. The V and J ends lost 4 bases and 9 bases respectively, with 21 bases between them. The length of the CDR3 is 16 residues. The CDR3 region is CASSSESARENRELFF. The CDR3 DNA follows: TGTGCCAGCAGTTCCGAGTCGGCCAGGGAAAACAGGGAGCTGTTTTTT.

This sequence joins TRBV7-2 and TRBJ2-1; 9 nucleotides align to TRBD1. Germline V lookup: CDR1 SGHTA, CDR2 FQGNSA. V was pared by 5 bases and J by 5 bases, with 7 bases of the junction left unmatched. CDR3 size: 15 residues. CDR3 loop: CASSRGQGSHNEQFF. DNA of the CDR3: TGTGCCAGCAGCCGGGGACAGGGAAGTCACAATGAGCAGTTCTTC.

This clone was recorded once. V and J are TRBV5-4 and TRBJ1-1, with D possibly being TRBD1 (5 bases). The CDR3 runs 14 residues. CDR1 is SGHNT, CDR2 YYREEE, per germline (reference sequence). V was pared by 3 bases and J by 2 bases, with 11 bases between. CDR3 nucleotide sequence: TGTGCCAGCAGCTCTGGGGGTCCTAACACTGAAGCTTTCTTT. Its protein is CASSSGGPNTEAFF.

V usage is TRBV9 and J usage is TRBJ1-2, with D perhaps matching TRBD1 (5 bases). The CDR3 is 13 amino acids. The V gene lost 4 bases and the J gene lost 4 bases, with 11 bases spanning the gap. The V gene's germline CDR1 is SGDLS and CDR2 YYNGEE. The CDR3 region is CASSPGGSYGYTF. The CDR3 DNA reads TGTGCCAGCAGCCCGGGGGGGAGCTATGGCTACACCTTC.

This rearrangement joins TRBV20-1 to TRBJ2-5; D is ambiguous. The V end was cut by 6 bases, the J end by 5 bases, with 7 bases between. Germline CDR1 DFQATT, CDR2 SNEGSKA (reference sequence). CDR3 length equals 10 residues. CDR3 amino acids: CSAGLETQYF. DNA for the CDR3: TGCAGTGCCGGGCTCGAGACCCAGTACTTC.